This T cell receptor beta chain emerged from a study of radiation and T cells in renal cell carcinoma (dated by TCRdb to 2020 to 2021). For context, the study as a whole: Samples came from a clinical trial, in which primary renal cell carcinomas received 15 Gy stereotactic body radiation therapy followed by nephrectomy 4 weeks later. In the 45 to 65 samples combined, several million unique CDR3 nucleotide sequences were found, encoding approximately 2,900,000 unique CDR3 amino acid sequences. In total, 50 or so samples underwent TCR beta sequencing: some 25 tumors plus 27 peripheral blood samples. What the study reported, not specific to this receptor: In blood, the top tumor clonotypes increased between baseline and 2 weeks post-radiation and then shrank by 4 weeks, which suggests that tumor-resident clones expanded only transiently. Blood repertoire dynamics were not followed beyond 4 weeks after treatment. Because the trial had a single-armed design, the trial could not examine how radiation dose or scheduling affected the TCR repertoire. No pretreatment tumor biopsies were available, so the baseline intratumoral presence of clonotypes could not be determined.

Notes on this clone: Its recognized antigen is unknown. Qualities for individual bases were not recorded, and no much larger clone is one base off.

TCR beta libraries were generated from genomic DNA with the immunoSEQ kit, following the manufacturer's recommendations. For library preparation, a first multiplex PCR was performed with proprietary primers, followed by a second PCR in which unique barcodes were added, and bead cleanups were performed after each round. A positive control reaction and a negative control reaction, both provided in the kit, were run with every batch of samples. The final libraries were assessed on an Agilent 4200 TapeStation D1000 ScreenTape, pooled by volume, and quantified by qPCR. Sequencing was performed on an Illumina NextSeq500 with a MidOutput 150-cycle cartridge, and 156 Read1 and 15 Index1 cycles were run with kit custom primers. The pooled library was loaded at approximately 0.98 pM with roughly 20% PhiX control spiked in. The paper's processing steps were these. Vendor-processed data were analyzed in R, and a clonotype was defined as all T cells sharing the same CDR3 nucleotide sequence. In the clone abundance analyses, frequencies in each sample were normalized to that sample's 10,000 most abundant clones. Public T cell clones, averaging fewer than five per sample, were removed before analysis. A difference in abundance of at least 32-fold between compartments was used to define tumor-enriched and baseline blood-enriched clonotypes. A beta-binomial differential abundance model was used to identify clonotypes that were expanded or contracted between blood time points. Similarity between tumor and blood repertoires was quantified using the Baroni-Urbani and Buser coefficient, and groups were compared with two-tailed Wilcoxon tests in R. TCRdb stores this immuneACCESS table with in-frame sequences only. Part of the clones is absent; in the studies checked, under half of the shortfall reflects unresolved V genes, and no reason is known for the rest. V, J and clone size are those of that table, while D and trimming were read from the DNA. A total of 55,000 to 65,000 clones appear in this sample, 65% to 80% of them only once. Less than 7.5% of the sample lies in the top ten.

Taken with the paper, the label for time point translates to: baseline pretreatment blood. Reading the label with the study, this specimen's treatment or condition is: 15 Gy SBRT to primary tumor, nephrectomy 4 weeks later. To follow tumor-enriched clonotypes, serial peripheral blood was collected from radiation-treated patients at baseline and at 2 weeks and 4 weeks after SBRT. Every patient had renal cell carcinoma of clear cell pathology. The QIAamp DNA Blood Mini Kit (Qiagen) was used to prepare genomic DNA for TCR sequencing. Samples were included in the analyses only if all quality control checks were passed. This material consisted of blood, taken from a patient whose treatment included radiotherapy and nephrectomy. The TCR originated in a man aged 60 to 69 with renal cell carcinoma.

In nucleotide form, the sequence is TGTGCCAGCAGTGGACTCCCCACAGGGGGAGAAAAACTGTTTTTT. Its translation is CASSGLPTGGEKLFF. The V gene is TRBV6-6 and the J gene is TRBJ1-4, with TRBD1 identical over 8 junction bases. Including cysteine and phenylalanine, the CDR3 has 15 amino acids. Just CDR3 DNA is preserved here, 45 bases in frame from base 1. After removal of 5 bases from V and 8 bases from J, the junction retains 10 bases not matched to a gene. CDR1 and CDR2 are read off the germline V gene (reference sequence) as MNHNY and SVGAGI.